The rows below give T cell receptor beta chains drawn from one sample of a study of beta chain features in type 1 diabetes. Method: immunoSEQ multiplex PCR; TCRdb's copy keeps in-frame clones and lacks some. Here the sample spans approximately 600,000 clones, 12% being singletons. The source material was naive CD4+ T cells from blood. The receptors shown here come from a man younger than 40 with type 1 diabetes. CDR3s include the opening cysteine and the closing phenylalanine or tryptophan. The D gene is left open where the match is weak. A row's size may be missing; if present it is once, few, many or a size class.

V	size	J	D	CDR3	DNA
TRBV2	.	TRBJ2-3	.	CASRGSTDTQYF	TGTGCCAGCAGGGGTAGCACAGATACGCAGTATTTT
TRBV14	few	TRBJ2-7	TRBD1	CASSQDSGQGSREQYF	TGTGCCAGCAGCCAAGATTCGGGACAGGGGTCCCGCGAGCAGTACTTC
TRBV25-1	few	TRBJ1-2	.	CASSEFEYEYPHGYTF	TGTGCCAGCAGTGAATTTGAGTACGAATACCCCCATGGCTACACCTTC
TRBV4-3	few	TRBJ2-2	.	CASSQESRAGELFF	TGCGCCAGCAGCCAAGAGTCCCGGGCCGGGGAGCTGTTTTTT
TRBV30	few	TRBJ1-2	TRBD1	CAWTGGYGYTF	TGTGCCTGGACAGGGGGCTATGGCTACACCTTC
TRBV7-7	.	TRBJ1-2	.	CASSPTPNAFGYTF	TGTGCCAGCAGCCCGACCCCTAATGCATTTGGCTACACCTTC
TRBV29-1	.	TRBJ1-2	.	CSVLGGNPYGYTF	TGCAGCGTTTTGGGGGGGAATCCATATGGCTACACCTTC
TRBV14	few	TRBJ2-3	.	CASSQEVGRGGRNTQYF	TGTGCCAGCAGCCAAGAAGTGGGCAGGGGTGGAAGAAATACGCAGTATTTT
TRBV2	few	TRBJ1-1	.	CASKQSMNTEAFF	TGTGCCAGCAAACAGAGCATGAACACTGAAGCTTTCTTT
TRBV7-2	few	TRBJ2-4	.	CASSLVAGQAKNIQYF	TGTGCCAGCAGCTTAGTCGCGGGGCAGGCCAAAAACATTCAGTACTTC
TRBV28	.	TRBJ2-5	TRBD1	CASSLRGDRAHF	TGTGCCAGCAGTTTGAGAGGCGACAGGGCCCACTTC
TRBV2	.	TRBJ1-5	.	CASRGGQSGQPQHF	TGTGCCAGCAGGGGAGGACAGAGCGGTCAGCCCCAGCATTTT
TRBV15	.	TRBJ1-5	.	CATSRDNQPQHF	TGTGCCACCAGCAGGGACAATCAGCCCCAGCATTTT
TRBV10-2	.	TRBJ2-3	.	CASLLSDTQYF	TGCGCCAGCTTATTATCAGATACGCAGTATTTT
TRBV28	.	TRBJ2-2	TRBD2	CASDPSGGLPGELFF	TGTGCCAGCGACCCTAGCGGGGGTTTGCCCGGGGAGCTGTTTTTT
TRBV7-2	.	TRBJ2-5	.	CASSLVVAEQETQYF	TGTGCCAGCAGCTTAGTAGTAGCAGAACAAGAGACCCAGTACTTC
TRBV7-2	.	TRBJ1-1	TRBD1	CASSPGGRGTEAFF	TGTGCCAGCAGCCCAGGGGGGCGAGGGACTGAAGCTTTCTTT
TRBV14	.	TRBJ1-3	.	CASSQLQGSGNTIYF	TGTGCCAGCAGCCAACTTCAGGGCTCTGGAAACACCATATATTTT
TRBV11-3	few	TRBJ1-1	TRBD1	CASSLLTGGNTEAFF	TGTGCCAGCAGCTTATTGACAGGGGGCAACACTGAAGCTTTCTTT
TRBV9	.	TRBJ2-2	.	CASSVGGLRTGELFF	TGTGCCAGCAGCGTAGGGGGATTGCGCACCGGGGAGCTGTTTTTT
TRBV6-5	few	TRBJ2-5	TRBD2	CASSTASGEETQYF	TGTGCCAGCAGTACGGCTAGCGGGGAAGAGACCCAGTACTTC
TRBV6-6	few	TRBJ1-5	.	CASSYSPFSNQPQHF	TGTGCCAGCAGTTACTCGCCCTTTAGCAATCAGCCCCAGCATTTT
TRBV7-3	.	TRBJ1-5	TRBD1	CASSPHGQGDNQPQHF	TGTGCCAGCAGCCCCCACGGACAGGGTGATAATCAGCCCCAGCATTTT
TRBV7-3	.	TRBJ1-1	.	CASSLTKGNEAFF	TGTGCCAGCAGCTTAACAAAGGGAAATGAAGCTTTCTTT
TRBV7-2	few	TRBJ2-7	.	CASTVNAGQSYEQYF	TGTGCCAGCACCGTTAACGCGGGACAGTCCTACGAGCAGTACTTC
TRBV5-1	.	TRBJ1-2	.	CASSSEGVYGYTF	TGCGCCAGCAGCTCGGAGGGTGTCTATGGCTACACCTTC
TRBV11-2	.	TRBJ2-1	TRBD1	CASSSRDRAMGEQFF	TGTGCCAGCAGCTCCCGGGACAGGGCGATGGGGGAGCAGTTCTTC
TRBV2	few	TRBJ2-1	TRBD1	CASRDRGQEQFF	TGTGCCAGCAGGGACAGGGGGCAAGAGCAGTTCTTC
TRBV9	few	TRBJ1-1	.	CASGRGNTEAFF	TGTGCCTCCGGAAGGGGGAACACTGAAGCTTTCTTT
TRBV6-5	few	TRBJ2-7	.	CASGRGSYEQYF	TGTGCCAGCGGAAGGGGTTCCTACGAGCAGTACTTC
TRBV7-3	few	TRBJ2-3	TRBD2	CASSSGLAGATDTQYF	TGTGCCAGCAGCTCGGGACTAGCGGGGGCCACAGATACGCAGTATTTT
TRBV4-3	few	TRBJ2-2	TRBD2	CASSQDQPGGTNTGELFF	TGCGCCAGCAGCCAAGATCAACCGGGGGGAACGAACACCGGGGAGCTGTTTTTT
TRBV5-1	.	TRBJ2-7	.	CASSHTLQGNHEQYF	TGCGCCAGCAGCCACACTCTACAGGGTAACCACGAGCAGTACTTC
TRBV5-1	.	TRBJ2-1	.	CASSLVGAVQPNEQFF	TGCGCCAGCAGCTTGGTGGGTGCCGTTCAACCTAATGAGCAGTTCTTC
TRBV7-2	few	TRBJ1-5	TRBD1	CASSLIGQVNQPQHF	TGTGCCAGCAGCTTAATCGGACAGGTCAATCAGCCCCAGCATTTT
TRBV14	few	TRBJ2-1	TRBD2	CASSPLPGDRGGNEQFF	TGTGCCAGCAGCCCCCTACCGGGGGATCGGGGGGGTAATGAGCAGTTCTTC
TRBV7-2	few	TRBJ2-3	TRBD2	CASSLARGLATSTDTQYF	TGTGCCAGCAGCTTAGCGCGGGGACTAGCGACGAGCACAGATACGCAGTATTTT
TRBV4-3	.	TRBJ1-2	.	CASSQAQGPSTYGYTF	TGCGCCAGCAGCCAAGCCCAGGGACCCTCCACCTATGGCTACACCTTC
TRBV19	.	TRBJ1-2	.	CASKGHPNYGYTF	TGTGCCAGTAAGGGACATCCTAACTATGGCTACACCTTC
TRBV6-5	.	TRBJ1-1	.	CASSITYQLNTEAFF	TGTGCCAGCAGTATTACCTACCAGTTAAACACTGAAGCTTTCTTT
TRBV11-3	.	TRBJ2-1	.	CASSLGTANEQFF	TGTGCCAGCAGCTTAGGTACGGCCAATGAGCAGTTCTTC
TRBV23-1	few	TRBJ1-4	.	CASSPGDRTEGTTNEKLFF	TGCGCCAGCAGCCCGGGGGACCGAACAGAGGGGACAACTAATGAAAAACTGTTTTTT
TRBV6-5	.	TRBJ2-1	.	CASSQYNEQFF	TGTGCCAGCAGTCAGTACAATGAGCAGTTCTTC
TRBV7-9	.	TRBJ1-4	.	CASSSQPRLDGEKLFF	TGTGCCAGCAGCTCTCAACCGAGGCTCGACGGAGAAAAACTGTTTTTT
TRBV13	.	TRBJ2-3	TRBD2	CASSSLAGISADTQYF	TGTGCCAGCAGTTCACTAGCGGGTATAAGCGCAGATACGCAGTATTTT
TRBV4-3	few	TRBJ2-3	.	CASSQGASSGTDTQYF	TGCGCCAGCAGCCAAGGTGCTAGCTCCGGCACAGATACGCAGTATTTT
TRBV5-1	.	TRBJ2-7	.	CASSLQGNSYEQYF	TGCGCCAGCAGCTTGCAAGGGAATTCCTACGAGCAGTACTTC
TRBV5-1	few	TRBJ1-5	.	CASSLGAQENQPQHF	TGCGCCAGCAGCTTGGGGGCCCAGGAGAATCAGCCCCAGCATTTT
TRBV7-2	.	TRBJ2-3	.	CASSLTSGDTQYF	TGTGCCAGCAGCCTAACATCGGGAGATACGCAGTATTTT
TRBV4-2	few	TRBJ2-1	.	CASSQENRNNEQFF	TGTGCCAGCAGCCAAGAGAACCGGAACAATGAGCAGTTCTTC
TRBV19	.	TRBJ2-5	.	CASSITGPGLETQYF	TGTGCCAGTAGTATAACCGGTCCGGGGCTGGAGACCCAGTACTTC
TRBV18	few	TRBJ2-7	.	CASSPRGSEQYF	TGTGCCAGCTCACCAAGAGGGAGCGAGCAGTACTTC
TRBV15	few	TRBJ2-7	.	CATSRPSIASGEQYF	TGTGCCACCAGCAGACCTTCCATCGCTTCGGGCGAGCAGTACTTC
TRBV7-9	.	TRBJ2-1	TRBD2	CASSPNSLAGLWQFF	TGTGCCAGCAGTCCGAACTCCTTAGCGGGTCTTTGGCAGTTCTTC
TRBV5-4	.	TRBJ1-4	TRBD1	CASSRGTGSEKLFF	TGTGCCAGCAGTCGCGGGACAGGGAGCGAAAAACTGTTTTTT
TRBV16	few	TRBJ1-2	.	CASSQSTDSYGYTF	TGTGCCAGCAGCCAATCAACAGACTCCTATGGCTACACCTTC
TRBV28	.	TRBJ1-2	.	CASSSTMLRGYTF	TGTGCCAGCAGTTCGACTATGCTACGGGGCTACACCTTC
TRBV29-1	few	TRBJ2-1	.	CSVENNEQFF	TGCAGCGTGGAGAACAATGAGCAGTTCTTC
TRBV7-3	few	TRBJ1-1	.	CASSLASDTEAFF	TGTGCCAGCAGCTTAGCTTCGGACACTGAAGCTTTCTTT
TRBV7-8	few	TRBJ2-3	.	CASSSTTDTQYF	TGTGCCAGCAGCTCCACCACAGATACGCAGTATTTT